This T cell receptor beta chain was obtained from a study of shared clonotypes between healthy human individuals. Positively selected for CCR7, the CD45RO-negative cells used as naive CD8 cells excluded terminally differentiated effector memory CD45RA+ cells. Authors' methods: Without quality scores, immunoSEQ junctional reads could not be filtered like full-length reads. Libraries were prepared by immunoSEQ multiplex PCR; TCRdb keeps only in-frame clonotypes and omits some of them. V and J calls and clone size follow that table, whereas D and trimming were derived from the DNA. The sample contains about 800,000 clones, around 96% of which appear only once. Turning to this clone: Its antigen is not identified.

The CDR3 consists of 15 residues. J gave up 6 bases and V 8 bases, and 9 bases lay outside the gene matches. Per germline, CDR1 SNHLY and CDR2 FYNNEI. General study results and limits: Only blood samples were collected, and tissue repertoires likely differ.

The clonotype comes from a man younger than 40 in good health. Material: naive CD8+ T cells sorted from blood. V and J are TRBV2 and TRBJ2-2; 10 bases are a match to TRBD1. Here the CDR3 DNA reads TGTGCCAGCCCAGCCGGGACAGGGGATCCCGGGGAGCTGTTTTTT. Translation: CASPAGTGDPGELFF.